A selection of T cell receptor delta chains follows, all from one sample in a study of Vδ1+ human thymocytes. TCRdb re-called the multiplex PCR reads via CATT. The table has some 54,000 delta-chain clones, around a sixth seen once. Sequencing was performed on Vdelta1+ gamma-delta thymocytes from the thymus. These receptors were taken from a boy younger than two who had congenital heart surgery. CDR3s include the opening cysteine and the closing phenylalanine or tryptophan. The D gene is left open where the match is weak.

V gene,D gene,J gene,CDR3 protein
TRDV1,TRDD3,TRDJ1,CALGEVLRLGDMSDKLIF
TRDV1,TRDD3,TRDJ1,CALGEQEPYAEVSGGFTDKLIF
TRDV1,TRDD3,TRDJ1,CALGERRNPPSSPSSWGIREYTDKLIF
TRDV1,NA,TRDJ1,CALGEGLPRPNDKLIF
TRDV1,NA,TRDJ1,CALGEPPFLRGIRMYTDKLIF
TRDV1,TRDD3,TRDJ1,CALGERGFRGVGDTTDKLIF
TRDV1,TRDD3,TRDJ1,CALGEPNVLGDPYTDKLIF
TRDV1,TRDD3,TRDJ1,CALGPFVRTGGYGTDKLIF
TRDV1,NA,TRDJ1,CALGELIPTGYRYTDKLIF
TRDV1,NA,TRDJ1,CALSFMDKLIF
TRDV1,NA,TRDJ2,CALGSLGRWGSKTAQLFF
TRDV1,TRDD3,TRDJ1,CALGEQGIRYTDKLIF
TRDV1,NA,TRDJ1,CALGVSLSYISFDKLIF
TRDV1,NA,TRDJ1,CALGVIPSYWVPYTDKLIF
TRDV1,NA,TRDJ1,CALGAQSPSAYGSALDKLIF
TRDV1,TRDD3,TRDJ1,CALGELSLLGGYAVRTDKLIF
TRDV1,TRDD3,TRDJ1,CALGEIPSGGYAYTDKLIF
TRDV1,NA,TRDJ1,CALGELRTRPARLYTDKLIF
TRDV1,NA,TRDJ1,CALGELAFSWGITDKLIF
TRDV1,NA,TRDJ1,CALGELKSGLYTDKLIF
TRDV1,TRDD3,TRDJ1,CALGDRVPTGLPTACTGGYADTDKLIF
TRDV1,TRDD3,TRDJ1,CALGELTTYWGYVTDKLIF
TRDV1,NA,TRDJ1,CALGAIRYAGLIF
TRDV1,TRDD2,TRDJ1,CALGELSAFLPGVTDTDKLIF
TRDV2,TRDD3,TRDJ1,CACDPDFWGIRNHTTDKLIF
TRDV1,NA,TRDJ1,CALGERSSCLPTDKLIF
TRDV1,NA,TRDJ1,CALGEQGLRSGDYTDKLIF
TRDV1,TRDD3,TRDJ1,CALGELTRDTLVDKLIF
TRDV1,NA,TRDJ2,CALGENIGPGHCLTAQLFF
TRDV1,NA,TRDJ1,CALGELEGLGFHTDKLIF
TRDV1,NA,TRDJ1,CALGDRSGGLGVTDKLIF
TRDV1,NA,TRDJ1,CALGSRGVYADKLIF
TRDV1,NA,TRDJ2,CALGERVISTAPSSTAQLFF
TRDV1,NA,TRDJ1,CALGEPILFLRGIRTDKLIF
TRDV1,NA,TRDJ1,CALGPLPPWRTDKLIF
TRDV1,TRDD3,TRDJ1,CALGFLHLFNWGTQTNTDKLIF
TRDV1,NA,TRDJ2,CALGSAVLGPTGLTAQLFF
TRDV2,TRDD3,TRDJ1,CAFTPSDFLGDTRRTDKLIF
TRDV2,TRDD3,TRDJ1,CACLGGYQTGILIF
TRDV1,TRDD3,TRDJ1,CALGPSLTGYWGIRVSADKLIF
TRAV29/DV5,NA,TRDJ1,CSVLLCSKRSNVDGGNKTDKLIF
TRDV1,NA,TRDJ1,CALGEPLLRLGMYTDKLIF
TRDV1,TRDD3,TRDJ1,CALGPVPRLLNWGIRSLRDDKLIF
TRDV1,NA,TRDJ1,CALGDLPTEVLGDVNTDKLIF
TRDV1,TRDD3,TRDJ1,CALGERGILDKLIF
TRDV1,NA,TRDJ1,CALGSKGVLIRYTDKLIF
TRDV1,TRDD3,TRDJ1,CALGLRFGGYRADKLIF
TRDV1,TRDD3,TRDJ4,CALGVVPAFPNVLGDTARPLIF
TRDV1,TRDD3,TRDJ1,CALGELIPPRTGGYADKLIF
TRDV1,TRDD3,TRDJ1,CALGAAPTLLTGGYGAGTDKLIF